One sample yielded the 27 T cell receptor beta chains listed below, sequenced in a study of technical replicates of blood from several donors. This table comes from immunoSEQ multiplex PCR, and its TCRdb copy is limited to in-frame clones, with some not included. The sample consists of 100,000 or so clones, nearly 96% of them appearing once. Sequencing input: T cells isolated from PBMCs. These TCRs come from a human donor in good health.

This clone was seen once. V and J are TRBV7-2 and TRBJ2-7; perhaps TRBD2 as D (6 bases). V dropped 5 bases and J dropped 3 bases, with 26 bases sitting between them. The CDR3 has 18 residues. CDR1 and CDR2 (germline): SGHTA, FQGNSA. DNA of the CDR3: TGTGCCAGCAGCCCGTGGATCTTAGCGGACGGAGGTATCTACGAGCAGTACTTC. Its translation: CASSPWILADGGIYEQYF. The full variable domain, rest sourced from reference TRBV7-2 and TRBJ2-7, is GAGVSQSPSNKVTEKGKDVELRCDPISGHTALYWYRQSLGQGLEFLIYFQGNSAPDKSGLPSDRFSAERTGGSVSTLTIQRTQQEDSAVYLCASSPWILADGGIYEQYFGPGTRLTVT.

This clone came up once. V usage is TRBV10-3 and J usage is TRBJ2-2; D possibly corresponds to TRBD2 (6 bases). The CDR3 runs 15 residues. The V end lost 7 bases, the J end lost 4 bases, and 16 bases lay between the germline ends. The germline V gene has CDR1 ENHRY and CDR2 SYGVKD. The CDR3 DNA is TGTGCCATCACCCCAGTGGGGGGTAGCACCGGGGAGCTGTTTTTT. It yields the protein CAITPVGGSTGELFF.

V usage is TRBV25-1 and J usage is TRBJ1-5; 10 nucleotides match TRBD1. CDR3 size: 15 residues. The J segment lost 7 bases and the V segment lost 3 bases, leaving 6 bases of the junction unmatched. The germline V gene has CDR1 MGHDK and CDR2 SYGVNS. DNA of the CDR3: TGTGCCAGCAGTGATGGACAGGGGGGTTGGCAGCCCCAGCATTTT. Translated, it gives CASSDGQGGWQPQHF.

The chain joins TRBV27 to TRBJ1-4; 8 bases agree with TRBD1. Germline V gene sequence: CDR1 MNHEY, CDR2 SMNVEV (reference sequence). V was clipped by 4 bases and J by 2 bases; unmatched bases: 6. The CDR3 has 16 residues. The CDR3 coding sequence is TGTGCCAGCAGTTACAGGACAGGGATGACTAATGAAAAACTGTTTTTT. It specifies CASSYRTGMTNEKLFF. The whole variable domain, remainder taken from reference TRBV27 and TRBJ1-4, is EAQVTQNPRYLITVTGKKLTVTCSQNMNHEYMSWYRQDPGLGLRQIYYSMNVEVTDKGDVPEGYKVSRKEKRNFPLILESPSPNQTSLYFCASSYRTGMTNEKLFFGSGTQLSVL.

V gene TRBV28 combines with J gene TRBJ2-6; TRBD1 aligns across 10 bases. This CDR3 comprises 17 residues. J was trimmed by 1 base and V by 6 bases; bases with no gene match: 6. The germline CDR1 and CDR2 sequences are MDHEN and SYDVKM. CDR3: CASSPGQGLSGANVLTF. The CDR3 DNA reads TGTGCCAGCAGCCCGGGACAGGGGTTGTCTGGGGCCAACGTCCTGACTTTC.

The chain has TRBV15 and TRBJ2-1, with 11 bases that match TRBD2. The CDR3 contains 16 residues. Germline CDR1 LNHNV, CDR2 YYDKDF (reference sequence). J was trimmed by 4 bases and V by 3 bases; bases with no gene match: 5. The CDR3 is CATSRRTSGSYNEQFF. The CDR3 nucleotides are TGTGCCACCAGCAGGAGGACTAGCGGGTCTTACAATGAGCAGTTCTTC.

This clone showed up just a few times. The chain has TRBV29-1 and TRBJ1-1; 8 nucleotides line up with TRBD1. CDR1 SQVTM and CDR2 ANQGSEA come from the germline V gene. The V and J ends lost 7 bases and 0 bases, in that order; junction bases with no gene match: 10. CDR3 length: 15 residues. The CDR3 bases are TGCAGCGCCGCAGGGGGCTGGGGAATGAACACTGAAGCTTTCTTT. It is translated as CSAAGGWGMNTEAFF.

This rearrangement joins TRBV5-4 to TRBJ2-1; TRBD2 matches at 11 bases. This CDR3 is 16 amino acids long. Germline-derived CDR1 and CDR2 are SGHNT and YYREEE (reference sequence). V trimming: 0 bases; J trimming: 8 bases; junction bases outside the gene matches: 7. In DNA, the CDR3 is TGTGCCAGCAGCTTGGGGCTAGCGGGAGGAGAGGATGAGCAGTTCTTC. Amino acids: CASSLGLAGGEDEQFF.

The table lists this clone with a count of one. The J gene is TRBJ2-3, the V gene TRBV6-1, with D possibly TRBD2 on 5 matching bases. Trimming removed 3 bases at V and 6 bases at J, with 10 bases between. The CDR3 consists of 13 residues. Germline V gives CDR1 MNHNS, CDR2 SASEGT. The CDR3 DNA reads as TGTGCCAGCAGTGAGCGCGCGGGCGATACGCAGTATTTT. It translates to CASSERAGDTQYF.

J is TRBJ1-3 and V is TRBV18; 7 nucleotides line up with TRBD1. Germline V gene data show CDR1 as KGHSH and CDR2 as LQKENI. Unmatched junction bases numbered 6, after V lost 3 bases and J lost 4 bases. The CDR3 loop spans 15 amino acids. DNA for the CDR3: TGTGCCAGCTCACCGTTGACAGGGTCCGGAAACACCATATATTTT. Protein sequence: CASSPLTGSGNTIYF.

The chain employs TRBV2 and TRBJ2-3; tentatively, D is TRBD1 (5 bases). This CDR3 is built from 16 residues. The germline V and J ends were trimmed by 0 bases and 0 bases, with 10 bases remaining between them. CDR1 SNHLY and CDR2 FYNNEI come from the germline V gene. CDR3: CASSEALGASTDTQYF. The CDR3 coding sequence is TGTGCCAGCAGTGAAGCTCTTGGGGCGAGCACAGATACGCAGTATTTT.

The V and J genes are TRBV15 and TRBJ2-5; no clear D. Trimming pared 6 bases from V and 7 bases from J, leaving 15 bases between. The CDR3 has 13 amino acids. Germline CDR1 reads LNHNV; CDR2 reads YYDKDF (reference sequence). DNA of the CDR3: TGTGCCACCAGGAGGATGGTAGACGTGACCCAGTACTTC. Translating gives CATRRMVDVTQYF.

The rearrangement joins TRBV9 to TRBJ1-6; tentative D call: TRBD1 (5 bases). The CDR3 runs 15 residues. Per germline, CDR1 SGDLS and CDR2 YYNGEE. The ends were cut back, 0 bases at V and 12 bases at J, with 16 bases in the middle. CDR3 sequence: CASSVATGESGPLHF. The CDR3, as DNA: TGTGCCAGCAGCGTAGCTACGGGGGAGTCGGGACCCCTCCACTTT. The full variable domain, with the rest looked up from reference TRBV9 and TRBJ1-6, is DSGVTQTPKHLITATGQRVTLRCSPRSGDLSVYWYQQSLDQGLQFLIQYYNGEERAKGNILERFSAQQFPDLHSELNLSSLELGDSALYFCASSVATGESGPLHFGNGTRLTVT.

This chain links TRBV19 with TRBJ1-1; D gene uncertain. Germline V gives CDR1 LNHDA, CDR2 SQIVND (reference sequence). The CDR3 has 16 residues. Trimming pared 3 bases from V and 1 base from J, leaving 15 bases between. The CDR3 region is CASSIWAPSGNTEAFF. The CDR3 DNA reads as TGTGCCAGTAGTATTTGGGCCCCTAGCGGGAACACTGAAGCTTTCTTT.

This chain links TRBV28 with TRBJ2-7; 11 bases map to TRBD1. V was pared by 2 bases and J by 1 base, with 16 bases of the junction left unmatched. The CDR3 totals 20 residues. The germline gives CDR1 MDHEN, CDR2 SYDVKM. The CDR3 coding sequence is TGTGCCAGCAGTTTAACTCGGACAGGGGGCGGATCACTTCGTTCCTACGAGCAGTACTTC. It specifies CASSLTRTGGGSLRSYEQYF.

J is TRBJ2-7 and V is TRBV5-4; 8 bases are shared with TRBD1. Germline values: CDR1 SGHNT, CDR2 YYREEE (reference sequence). The ends lost 4 bases at V and 6 bases at J; junction bases unmatched: 6. The CDR3 is 13 amino acids. The CDR3 coding sequence is TGTGCCAGCAGCGCCGGACAGGGCGGCGAGCAGTACTTC. As protein: CASSAGQGGEQYF.

The chain combines TRBV5-6 with TRBJ2-1; D is unclear. This CDR3 contains 12 residues. The V end lost 3 bases, the J end lost 7 bases, and 8 bases lay between the germline ends. Germline V CDR1 and CDR2: SGHDT, YYEEEE. CDR3 sequence (DNA): TGTGCCAGCAGCTCACAGAGTAATGAGCAGTTCTTC. This encodes CASSSQSNEQFF.

V gene TRBV6-5 combines with J gene TRBJ2-7, with TRBD2 matching over 9 bases. Germline V gene lookup returns CDR1 MNHEY and CDR2 SVGAGI. There are 16 residues in the CDR3. Trimming at V came to 0 bases and at J to 2 bases, leaving 5 bases not matched to a gene. CDR3: CASSYSNSGRTYEQYF. CDR3 nucleotide sequence: TGTGCCAGCAGTTACTCGAATAGCGGGAGAACCTACGAGCAGTACTTC.

The CDR3, as DNA: TGTGCCAGCAGCCGGGGGGCTAGCGGGGGGGAGACTGAAGAGACCCAGTACTTC. Translation gives CASSRGASGGETEETQYF. V usage is TRBV7-9 and J usage is TRBJ2-5, with 12 nucleotides matching TRBD2. The V gene's germline CDR1 is SEHNR and CDR2 FQNEAQ (reference sequence). The CDR3 sequence is 18 residues long. V dropped 5 bases and J dropped 3; count of bases not matched to a gene: 13.

This chain connects TRBV13 to TRBJ2-1; D possibly corresponds to TRBD2 (5 bases). The V and J ends lost 6 bases and 6 bases respectively, with 24 bases between them. The length of the CDR3 is 17 residues. CDR1 PRHDT and CDR2 FYEKMQ come from the germline V gene (reference sequence). The CDR3 loop reads CASRQEGFRFSINEQFF. CDR3 nucleotide sequence: TGTGCCAGCAGACAAGAGGGCTTTAGATTTTCAATCAATGAGCAGTTCTTC.

This clone was recorded only once. The rearrangement joins TRBV2 to TRBJ2-2; D call uncertain. V lost 5 bases and J 9 bases, leaving 7 bases between the germline ends. The germline CDR1 and CDR2 sequences are SNHLY and FYNNEI. The CDR3 extends over 11 amino acids. This CDR3 reads CASSTLWELFF. CDR3 coding DNA: TGTGCCAGCAGTACCCTATGGGAGCTGTTTTTT.

V is TRBV11-2 and J is TRBJ2-5; the D gene is possibly TRBD2 (5 bases). The CDR3 runs 17 residues. Between the trimmed V and J ends, which lost 2 bases and 0 bases, there was a span of 16 bases. Germline V gene lookup returns CDR1 SGHAT and CDR2 FQNNGV. The CDR3: CASSLKGWEIYQETQYF. CDR3 DNA: TGTGCCAGCAGCTTAAAAGGGTGGGAGATATACCAAGAGACCCAGTACTTC.

V gene TRBV5-1 combines with J gene TRBJ1-1, with 11 bases identical to TRBD1. The V segment lost 3 bases and the J segment 3 bases; nucleotides outside the gene matches: 7. The CDR3 length is 16 residues. Germline V CDR1 and CDR2: SGHRS, YFSETQ. CDR3 loop: CASSSWTGGADTEAFF. The CDR3 DNA reads as TGCGCCAGCAGCTCATGGACAGGGGGCGCGGACACTGAAGCTTTCTTT. Full variable domain (rest looked up from reference TRBV5-1 and TRBJ1-1): KAGVTQTPRYLIKTRGQQVTLSCSPISGHRSVSWYQQTPGQGLQFLFEYFSETQRNKGNFPGRFSGRQFSNSRSEMNVSTLELGDSALYLCASSSWTGGADTEAFFGQGTRLTVV.

V is TRBV7-2 and J is TRBJ2-7, with D possibly TRBD2 on 5 matching bases. V dropped 10 bases and J dropped 6 bases, with 25 bases sitting between them. Germline V CDR1 and CDR2: SGHTA, FQGNSA. CDR3 length: 15 amino acids. CDR3 amino acids: CAIILTGSWESEQYF. The CDR3 coding sequence is TGTGCCATCATCCTTACGGGTAGCTGGGAGTCCGAGCAGTACTTC.

The gene calls are TRBV6-1 and TRBJ2-1, with TRBD2 matching over 13 bases. CDR1 MNHNS and CDR2 SASEGT come from the germline V gene. CDR3 length: 15 residues. The ends lost 7 bases at V and 10 bases at J; junction bases unmatched: 10. CDR3 coding DNA: TGTGCCAGCAAAGAGATGCGACTAGCGGGAGGCGAGCAGTTCTTC. This translates into CASKEMRLAGGEQFF.

This chain connects TRBV5-4 to TRBJ2-7; TRBD2 matches 7 bases. The V segment lost 2 bases and the J segment 3 bases; nucleotides outside the gene matches: 5. This CDR3 region has 14 residues. CDR1 and CDR2 from the germline V gene are SGHNT and YYREEE (reference sequence). CDR3 sequence (DNA): TGTGCCAGCAGCTTCAGCGGGGCCGTCTACGAGCAGTACTTC. Its protein product is CASSFSGAVYEQYF.

The chain carries TRBV19 and TRBJ1-2; D not certain. Germline V lookup: CDR1 LNHDA, CDR2 SQIVND (reference sequence). The CDR3 sequence is 13 residues long. V lost 8 bases to trimming and J lost 5 bases, with 15 bases between them. As DNA, the CDR3 is TGTGCCAGTTCGCCGGGGTTAGGGTATGGCTACACCTTC. Translation: CASSPGLGYGYTF.